Listed here are 28 T cell receptor beta chains from one sample, sequenced in a study of blood T cell repertoires in COVID-19. Repertoires were generated with immunoSEQ multiplex PCR, while TCRdb's copy carries only in-frame clones and drops some. The repertoire holds about 120,000 clones, with 90% as singletons. The source material was peripheral blood. Receptors originate from a human donor with active COVID-19. The donor label of this sample is uncertain.

This clone was detected only a few times. The chain carries TRBV5-1 and TRBJ2-3; TRBD2 might be the D (6 bases). Germline assignment: CDR1 SGHRS and CDR2 YFSETQ. This CDR3 region has 16 residues. With 0 bases removed from V and 0 bases from J, the gap between germline ends came to 11 bases. In DNA, the CDR3 is TGCGCCAGCAGCTTGGCCGAGCGGGCTAGCACAGATACGCAGTATTTT. Protein product: CASSLAERASTDTQYF.

The rearrangement joins TRBV7-2 to TRBJ1-6, with D uncertain. Trimming stripped 1 base from V and 6 bases from J, with 13 bases between. The CDR3 runs 16 residues. Germline assignment: CDR1 SGHTA and CDR2 FQGNSA. The CDR3 coding sequence is TGTGCCAGCAGCTTAGTAAGGGTGGGGAGTAATTCACCCCTCCACTTT. This gives the protein CASSLVRVGSNSPLHF. Full variable domain (missing parts from reference TRBV7-2 and TRBJ1-6): GAGVSQSPSNKVTEKGKDVELRCDPISGHTALYWYRQSLGQGLEFLIYFQGNSAPDKSGLPSDRFSAERTGGSVSTLTIQRTQQEDSAVYLCASSLVRVGSNSPLHFGNGTRLTVT.

V is TRBV27 and J is TRBJ1-6, with 8 bases that match TRBD1. In germline, CDR1 is MNHEY, CDR2 SMNVEV (reference sequence). This CDR3 has 14 amino acids. Trimming removed 2 bases from V and 7 bases from J; junction bases left unmatched: 1. The CDR3 sequence: CASSLGQGNSPLHF. The CDR3 DNA follows: TGTGCCAGCAGTTTAGGACAGGGAAATTCACCCCTCCACTTT.

The chain uses TRBV27 and TRBJ2-1; 9 bases are shared with TRBD2. V trimming: 2 bases; J trimming: 8 bases; junction bases outside the gene matches: 7. CDR3 size: 15 residues. Germline loops: CDR1 MNHEY, CDR2 SMNVEV (reference sequence). The CDR3 DNA follows: TGTGCCAGCAGTTTAGGTAATAGCGGGGGCGATGAGCAGTTCTTC. Translating it yields CASSLGNSGGDEQFF.

To note about this clone: One end of the junction does not line up with germline, which may come from a read error. This chain uses TRBV2 with TRBJ1-2; possible D gene TRBD1, 5 bases. This CDR3 has 11 amino acids. Germline-derived CDR1 and CDR2 are SNHLY and FYNNEI. CDR3 amino acids: CASSEARDWIF. The CDR3 DNA is TGTGCCAGCAGTGAAGCGAGGGACTGGATCTTC.

The chain employs TRBV3-1 (or the pseudogene TRBV3-2) and TRBJ2-7; TRBD1 is a possible D gene (5 bases). Germline values: CDR1 LGHDT, CDR2 YNNKEL (reference sequence). This CDR3 spans 21 amino acids. The V gene lost 0 bases and the J gene lost 1 base, with 28 bases spanning the gap. The CDR3 DNA sequence: TGTGCCAGCAGCCAAGAGGCCGAGCAGGGCGTGGCCCAAACGGCTTCCTACGAGCAGTACTTC. It translates to CASSQEAEQGVAQTASYEQYF.

The J gene is TRBJ2-1, the V gene TRBV7-2; 12 bases are a match to TRBD2. J lost 4 bases, V lost 3 bases, and 7 bases had no gene match. Germline assignment: CDR1 SGHTA and CDR2 FQGNSA. CDR3 length equals 17 residues. The DNA of the CDR3 is TGTGCCAGCAGCTTTCTAGCGGGGGGGCGACTTTACAATGAGCAGTTCTTC. It codes for CASSFLAGGRLYNEQFF. The full variable domain, with the rest looked up from reference TRBV7-2 and TRBJ2-1, is GAGVSQSPSNKVTEKGKDVELRCDPISGHTALYWYRQSLGQGLEFLIYFQGNSAPDKSGLPSDRFSAERTGGSVSTLTIQRTQQEDSAVYLCASSFLAGGRLYNEQFFGPGTRLTVL.

The CDR3 nucleotides are TGCGCCAGCAGCCAAGATCCCTACAGGGGAGGCGAGACCCAGTACTTC. Translating it yields CASSQDPYRGGETQYF. V is TRBV4-3 and J is TRBJ2-5, with D possibly matching TRBD1 (7 bases). V shed 0 bases and J shed 5 bases, with 16 bases lying between them. This CDR3 comprises 16 residues. Germline CDR1 is LGHNA and CDR2 is YSLEER.

This chain links TRBV4-2 with TRBJ1-1; weak D call: TRBD1 (6 bases). The V and J ends lost 6 bases and 3 bases respectively, with 14 bases between them. Looked up from germline, CDR1 is LGHNA and CDR2 is YNFKEQ. The CDR3 contains 14 residues. The CDR3 reads CASSTGPQDTEAFF. CDR3 nucleotide sequence: TGTGCCAGCAGTACAGGGCCCCAGGACACTGAAGCTTTCTTT.

The rearrangement joins TRBV6-5 to TRBJ2-7; 8 bases map to TRBD2. V lost 5 bases to trimming and J lost 4 bases; unmatched junction nucleotides: 7. This CDR3 region has 14 residues. Germline V gives CDR1 MNHEY, CDR2 SVGAGI. The CDR3 spells CASSLASGGYEQYF. CDR3 nucleotides: TGTGCCAGCAGTCTCGCCAGCGGGGGTTACGAGCAGTACTTC.

This chain joins TRBV14 and TRBJ2-2, with D maybe TRBD1 (6 bases). In germline, CDR1 is SGHDN, CDR2 FVKESK. The CDR3 runs 16 residues. V lost 6 bases and J 4 bases, leaving 18 bases between the germline ends. CDR3 DNA sequence: TGTGCCAGCAGTCTTAGAACAGGGTATTCCACCGGGGAGCTGTTTTTT. Its translation: CASSLRTGYSTGELFF. Full variable domain (remainder filled in from reference TRBV14 and TRBJ2-2): EAGVTQFPSHSVIEKGQTVTLRCDPISGHDNLYWYRRVMGKEIKFLLHFVKESKQDESGMPNNRFLAERTGGTYSTLKVQPAELEDSGVYFCASSLRTGYSTGELFFGEGSRLTVL.

This chain uses TRBV7-9 with TRBJ1-2, with a possible D match to TRBD1 (5 bases). Deletions cut 0 bases from V and 2 bases from J, with 10 bases between. Germline V gene lookup returns CDR1 SEHNR and CDR2 FQNEAQ (reference sequence). This CDR3 has 15 residues. The CDR3, as DNA: TGTGCCAGCAGCTTAGCGGAGGGGATCAACTATGGCTACACCTTC. Its protein product is CASSLAEGINYGYTF.

V and J are TRBV20-1 and TRBJ2-1, with D maybe TRBD1 (5 bases). The CDR3 sequence is 10 residues long. Trimming stripped 4 bases from V and 7 bases from J, with 5 bases between. From germline, CDR1 is DFQATT and CDR2 SNEGSKA (reference sequence). CDR3 nucleotides: TGCAGTGCTAACAGGAATGAGCAGTTCTTC. Its protein is CSANRNEQFF.

V gene TRBV6-5 combines with J gene TRBJ2-5; the D is unclear. CDR3 length equals 11 residues. V lost 7 bases and J lost 5, with 8 bases in between. Germline V gene data show CDR1 as MNHEY and CDR2 as SVGAGI. The CDR3 bases are TGTGCCAGCATTAATCGGGAGACCCAGTACTTC. It specifies CASINRETQYF.

The chain recombines TRBV5-1 with TRBJ1-5; the D is unclear. V was shortened by 0 bases and J by 13 bases, with 14 bases between the two germline ends. The CDR3 covers 13 residues. Germline-derived CDR1 and CDR2 are SGHRS and YFSETQ. CDR3 in amino acids: CASSLDERGPQHF. The DNA of the CDR3 is TGCGCCAGCAGCTTGGATGAACGAGGTCCACAGCATTTT.

This sequence joins TRBV5-5 and TRBJ2-7; D might be TRBD1 (7 bases). There are 15 residues in the CDR3. V lost 2 bases to trimming and J lost 1 base, with 13 bases between them. Germline lookup yields CDR1 SGHKS and CDR2 YYEKEE (reference sequence). CDR3 residues: CASSFGQAGSYEQYF. As DNA, the CDR3 is TGTGCCAGCAGCTTCGGACAGGCGGGGTCCTACGAGCAGTACTTC.

The sample holds one count of this clone. The chain is built from TRBV18 and TRBJ1-2, with D perhaps matching TRBD1 (6 bases). The V end lost 0 bases, the J end lost 4 bases, and 9 bases lay between the germline ends. The CDR3 is 14 amino acids. Germline V gene data show CDR1 as KGHSH and CDR2 as LQKENI. The CDR3 coding sequence is TGTGCCAGCTCACCACCGGGACACTCCTATGGCTACACCTTC. Translating it yields CASSPPGHSYGYTF. Full variable domain (rest looked up from reference TRBV18 and TRBJ1-2): NAGVMQNPRHLVRRRGQEARLRCSPMKGHSHVYWYRQLPEEGLKFMVYLQKENIIDESGMPKERFSAEFPKEGPSILRIQQVVRGDSAAYFCASSPPGHSYGYTFGSGTRLTVV.

The chain uses TRBV30 and TRBJ1-5, with D perhaps TRBD1 (5 bases). The CDR3 has 13 residues. In germline, CDR1 is GTSNPN, CDR2 SVGIG (reference sequence). Trimming removed 4 bases from V and 3 bases from J, with 10 bases in between. The DNA of the CDR3 is TGTGCCTGGAAAGACAGTCTCAATCAGCCCCAGCATTTT. Its translation is CAWKDSLNQPQHF.

This clone was seen just once. V usage is TRBV11-2 and J usage is TRBJ2-3; 11 bases line up with TRBD2. V was clipped by 5 bases and J by 3 bases; unmatched bases: 7. From germline, CDR1 is SGHAT and CDR2 FQNNGV. CDR3 length: 16 residues. Here the CDR3 reads CASSPVAGGPTDTQYF. CDR3 DNA: TGTGCCAGCAGCCCAGTAGCGGGGGGGCCGACAGATACGCAGTATTTT. The entire variable domain, with the rest obtained from reference TRBV11-2 and TRBJ2-3, is as follows: EAGVAQSPRYKIIEKRQSVAFWCNPISGHATLYWYQQILGQGPKLLIQFQNNGVVDDSQLPKDRFSAERLKGVDSTLKIQPAKLEDSAVYLCASSPVAGGPTDTQYFGPGTRLTVL.

This clone was observed a single time. The chain joins TRBV18 to TRBJ2-2, with 7 bases lining up with TRBD2. With 3 bases clipped from V and 3 bases from J, the junction kept 4 bases outside the gene matches. Germline V gene lookup returns CDR1 KGHSH and CDR2 LQKENI. CDR3 length: 15 residues. CDR3 protein: CASSPPGRDTGELFF. CDR3 bases: TGTGCCAGCTCACCGCCAGGGAGGGACACCGGGGAGCTGTTTTTT. Full variable domain (rest looked up from reference TRBV18 and TRBJ2-2): NAGVMQNPRHLVRRRGQEARLRCSPMKGHSHVYWYRQLPEEGLKFMVYLQKENIIDESGMPKERFSAEFPKEGPSILRIQQVVRGDSAAYFCASSPPGRDTGELFFGEGSRLTVL.

CDR3 bases: TGCGCCAGCAGCGGTTACTATCAGGGGGCTGGGGCCAACGTCCTGACTTTC. Translated, it gives CASSGYYQGAGANVLTF. The V gene is TRBV5-1, the J gene TRBJ2-6; 7 bases map to TRBD1. Germline V gene lookup returns CDR1 SGHRS and CDR2 YFSETQ. Trimming took 4 bases from V and 2 from J; bases not matched to a gene: 9. The CDR3 runs 17 residues.

The chain carries TRBV6-2 or TRBV6-3 and TRBJ1-1; TRBD1 agrees at 9 bases. Germline loops: CDR1 MNHEY, CDR2 SVGEGT. The CDR3 is 14 amino acids. Losses at the gene ends were 6 bases for V and 7 bases for J; bases not matched to a gene: 9. CDR3 region: CASSRTGAGGEAFF. CDR3 nucleotides: TGTGCCAGCAGCCGGACAGGGGCCGGAGGTGAAGCTTTCTTT.

This clone was seen just once. The chain carries TRBV2 and TRBJ2-3, with D tentatively TRBD1 (6 bases). The germline V gene encodes CDR1 SNHLY and CDR2 FYNNEI. The CDR3 spans 17 residues. V was cut by 4 bases and J by 0 bases, with 17 bases left in between. The CDR3 DNA follows: TGTGCCAGCAGTGTTCCGCGACAGGAAATTAGCACAGATACGCAGTATTTT. Translating it yields CASSVPRQEISTDTQYF.

This clone has more than one count but fewer than ten. The V gene is TRBV9, the J gene TRBJ2-1, with 8 nucleotides matching TRBD2. The CDR3 loop spans 13 amino acids. Per germline, CDR1 SGDLS and CDR2 YYNGEE. V gave up 5 bases and J gave up 9 bases; unmatched junction bases: 7. Here the CDR3 reads CASSSGTRGEQFF. Written as DNA, the CDR3 is TGTGCCAGCAGTTCCGGGACTAGGGGTGAGCAGTTCTTC. Using reference TRBV9 and TRBJ2-1 for the parts outside the CDR3, the full variable domain is DSGVTQTPKHLITATGQRVTLRCSPRSGDLSVYWYQQSLDQGLQFLIQYYNGEERAKGNILERFSAQQFPDLHSELNLSSLELGDSALYFCASSSGTRGEQFFGPGTRLTVL.

V is TRBV5-1 and J is TRBJ2-3, with D maybe TRBD1 (6 bases). V gave up 0 bases and J gave up 1 base, with 6 bases separating them. The CDR3 covers 14 residues. The germline V gene encodes CDR1 SGHRS and CDR2 YFSETQ. CDR3 coding DNA: TGCGCCAGCAGCTTGGACAGGGGCACAGATACGCAGTATTTT. It is translated as CASSLDRGTDTQYF.

The CDR3 loop reads CASSLRSERMNTEAFF. The CDR3 DNA reads TGCGCCAGCAGCCTCCGGAGCGAACGTATGAACACTGAAGCTTTCTTT. This chain joins TRBV4-1 and TRBJ1-1; D unresolved. V dropped 4 bases and J dropped 0 bases, with 15 bases sitting between them. This CDR3 is 16 amino acids long. CDR1 is MGHRA, CDR2 YSYEKL, per germline.

This rearrangement joins TRBV19 to TRBJ2-1; 10 bases are shared with TRBD2. CDR1 LNHDA and CDR2 SQIVND come from the germline V gene (reference sequence). CDR3 length: 16 amino acids. With V trimmed by 1 base and J by 6 bases, 6 bases remained unmatched. This chain's CDR3 is CASSIVGLASSNEQFF. CDR3 DNA sequence: TGTGCCAGTAGTATAGTGGGACTAGCGAGTAGCAATGAGCAGTTCTTC.

V and J are TRBV6-5 and TRBJ1-2; the D gene is possibly TRBD1 (6 bases). V lost 6 bases, J lost 2 bases, and 7 bases lay in between. CDR3 length: 12 amino acids. Germline V gives CDR1 MNHEY, CDR2 SVGAGI. This CDR3 is CASSGQNYGYTF. CDR3 DNA sequence: TGTGCCAGCAGCGGACAGAACTATGGCTACACCTTC.